The clone carrying this T cell receptor beta chain is a singleton in its sample. Generated by immunoSEQ multiplex PCR, the TCRdb table keeps only in-frame clones and is missing some. The sample contains over 60,000 clones, roughly 93% of which appear only once. Trimming removed 3 bases at V and 6 bases at J, with 15 bases between. The germline V gene encodes CDR1 LNHDA and CDR2 SQIVND (reference sequence). This CDR3 spans 15 amino acids. The data belong to a study of technical replicates of blood from a few donors. The sequence was collected from a human donor in good health. The sample was T cells isolated from PBMCs. The chain has TRBV19 and TRBJ1-5; D remains unclear. As DNA, the CDR3 is TGTGCCAGTAGTATCTCCTTGGGAGGTTCTCAGCCCCAGCATTTT. This encodes CASSISLGGSQPQHF.